These 12 T cell receptor beta chains were sequenced from one sample in a study of T-cell reconstitution after alpha-beta-depleted transplantation in children (dated by TCRdb to about 2016). The treatment or condition label here, explained by the study, means: allogeneic hematopoietic cell transplantation with graft depleted of TCRalphabeta T cells and CD19 B cells. The library was made by PCR. Instrument on record: Illumina HiSeq 2500. To normalize quantification of the TCRbeta repertoire, the TCR libraries were built with molecular barcoding that relied on unique molecular identifiers. Through fastp at Q25 and MiXCR, TCRdb rebuilt clones from the public reads, retaining in-frame beta chains. Each CDR3 protein gets just one entry, which takes the most common genes and DNA from the rows behind it. The sample profile shows hundreds of thousands of distinct CDR3 sequences; around 7.1% of them were found once. In total, the top ten clones hold approximately 9.6% of the sample.

The research as a whole found: Over the following months the frequencies of hyperexpanded clones went down, and after one year T-cell counts and TCRbeta diversity were mostly credited to newly produced T cells.

For these receptors, no antigen is known. Sequenced here: peripheral blood, sampled 360 days after TCRalphabeta/CD19-depleted stem cell transplant. The receptors here all came from a female patient aged 2-15 years who had a stem cell transplant for Fanconi anemia, so the T cells may come from the graft donor.

The chain has TRBV2 and TRBJ2-2, with 11 bases matching TRBD2. J was trimmed by 6 bases and V by 7 bases; bases with no gene match: 7. The CDR3 sequence is 15 residues long. Germline values: CDR1 SNHLY, CDR2 FYNNEI. CDR3 residues: CASTRMTSGAGELFF. Here the CDR3 DNA reads TGTGCCAGCACCCGAATGACTAGCGGGGCCGGGGAGCTGTTTTTT.

V and J are TRBV9 and TRBJ2-2, with D uncertain. The germline CDR1 and CDR2 sequences are SGDLS and YYNGEE. Trimming shortened V by 0 bases and J by 0 bases, and 9 bases separated the two germline ends. The CDR3 is 16 amino acids. The CDR3 sequence: CASSVDPGSNTGELFF. The CDR3 DNA reads TGTGCCAGCAGCGTAGACCCGGGTTCGAACACCGGGGAGCTGTTTTTT. The full variable domain, rest sourced from reference TRBV9 and TRBJ2-2, is DSGVTQTPKHLITATGQRVTLRCSPRSGDLSVYWYQQSLDQGLQFLIQYYNGEERAKGNILERFSAQQFPDLHSELNLSSLELGDSALYFCASSVDPGSNTGELFFGEGSRLTVL.

This clonotype occurred many times. V usage is TRBV10-1 and J usage is TRBJ1-1; TRBD1 aligns across 7 bases. This CDR3 is built from 12 residues. CDR1 is WNHNN, CDR2 SYGVQD, per germline (reference sequence). V shed 2 bases and J 11 bases; nucleotides not matched to a gene: 5. The CDR3 bases are TGCGCCAGCAGTGAGGGGGCCAGGGGGGCTTTCTTT. Its protein product is CASSEGARGAFF.

The table lists this clonotype with many counts. The chain has TRBV5-1 and TRBJ2-2; D unresolved. CDR1 is SGHRS and CDR2 is YFSETQ in the germline V gene. V was cut by 0 bases and J by 4 bases, with 7 bases left in between. The CDR3 length is 14 residues. The CDR3 region is CASSLVLITGELFF. The CDR3 DNA reads TGCGCCAGCAGCTTGGTTCTGATCACCGGGGAGCTGTTTTTT.

The V gene is TRBV4-3, the J gene TRBJ1-1; TRBD1 might be the D (5 bases). The V gene's germline CDR1 is LGHNA and CDR2 YSLEER. V lost 5 bases to trimming and J lost 3 bases, with 7 bases between them. This CDR3 is 12 amino acids long. Written as DNA, the CDR3 is TGCGCCAGCAGCGGGGGGGACACTGAAGCTTTCTTT. It encodes CASSGGDTEAFF.

This clonotype occurred a few times. The V and J genes are TRBV11-2 and TRBJ2-3, with TRBD1 as a possible D gene (7 bases). The CDR3 is 15 residues long. V lost 7 bases, J lost 2 bases, and 16 bases lay in between. In germline, CDR1 is SGHAT, CDR2 FQNNGV. The CDR3 region has the DNA TGTGCCAGCAAGGTCAGGGGGGATTCCACAGATACGCAGTATTTT. As protein: CASKVRGDSTDTQYF.

This clonotype was counted only a few times. The V gene is TRBV20-1, the J gene TRBJ2-3, with D possibly matching TRBD2 (5 bases). Germline loops: CDR1 DFQATT, CDR2 SNEGSKA (reference sequence). Trimming left V 2 bases short and J 0 bases short, with 9 bases between. The length of the CDR3 is 14 residues. The CDR3: CSARIAPSTDTQYF. The CDR3 DNA reads TGCAGTGCTAGAATAGCGCCAAGCACAGATACGCAGTATTTT.

This clonotype came up many times. The rearrangement joins TRBV5-1 to TRBJ2-3; no reliable D call. Per the germline V gene, CDR1 is SGHRS and CDR2 is YFSETQ. This CDR3 is built from 14 residues. V was cut by 0 bases and J by 0 bases, with 5 bases left in between. The DNA for the CDR3 is TGCGCCAGCAGCTTGGAACGGAGCACAGATACGCAGTATTTT. It specifies CASSLERSTDTQYF.

This clonotype was seen a handful of times. The chain recombines TRBV5-6 with TRBJ1-1; the D gene is possibly TRBD1 (5 bases). The V gene lost 1 base and the J gene lost 8 bases, with 9 bases spanning the gap. Per the germline V gene, CDR1 is SGHDT and CDR2 is YYEEEE. The CDR3 sequence is 12 residues long. The CDR3 DNA is TGTGCCAGCAGCTTGTCGCGGGGCGAAGCTTTCTTT. Amino acids: CASSLSRGEAFF.

V and J are TRBV6-1 and TRBJ2-1; 8 bases align to TRBD2. CDR3 length: 13 residues. Germline-derived CDR1 and CDR2 are MNHNS and SASEGT. The V and J ends lost 10 bases and 3 bases, in that order; junction bases with no gene match: 5. The CDR3 coding sequence is TGTGCCAACAGCGGGGGCCTCTACAATGAGCAGTTCTTC. Translating it yields CANSGGLYNEQFF.

This CDR3 is CASSKNPSGTSPAADTQYF. CDR3 nucleotide sequence: TGTGCCAGCAGTAAAAACCCGAGCGGGACTTCCCCGGCCGCAGATACGCAGTATTTT. The chain uses TRBV6-1 and TRBJ2-3; TRBD2 aligns across 7 bases. This CDR3 is 19 amino acids long. The germline CDR1 and CDR2 sequences are MNHNS and SASEGT. With 5 bases clipped from V and 4 bases from J, the junction kept 21 bases outside the gene matches.

In this sample, this clonotype turned up many times. This chain links TRBV7-9 with TRBJ1-4; no definite D call. Looked up from germline, CDR1 is SEHNR and CDR2 is FQNEAQ (reference sequence). CDR3 length: 15 amino acids. V was trimmed by 5 bases and J by 4 bases, leaving 14 bases between them. The CDR3 protein is CASSPSGRFNEKLFF. The CDR3 DNA reads TGTGCCAGCAGCCCTAGTGGCAGATTTAATGAAAAACTGTTTTTT.